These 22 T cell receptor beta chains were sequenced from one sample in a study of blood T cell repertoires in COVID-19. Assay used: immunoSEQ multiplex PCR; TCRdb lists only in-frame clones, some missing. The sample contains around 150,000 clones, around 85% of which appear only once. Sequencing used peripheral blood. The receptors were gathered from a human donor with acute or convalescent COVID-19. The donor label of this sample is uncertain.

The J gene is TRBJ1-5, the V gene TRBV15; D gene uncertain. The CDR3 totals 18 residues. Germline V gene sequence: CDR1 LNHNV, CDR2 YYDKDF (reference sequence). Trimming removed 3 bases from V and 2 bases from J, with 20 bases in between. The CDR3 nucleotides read TGTGCCACCAGCAGCGGGAGCCTTAATGGTCTTCGCAATCAGCCCCAGCATTTT. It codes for CATSSGSLNGLRNQPQHF.

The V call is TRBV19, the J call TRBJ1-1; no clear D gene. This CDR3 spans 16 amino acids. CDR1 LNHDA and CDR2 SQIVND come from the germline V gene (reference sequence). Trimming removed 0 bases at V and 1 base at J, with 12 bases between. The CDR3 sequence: CASSIDGRITNTEAFF. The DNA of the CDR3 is TGTGCCAGTAGTATAGATGGGCGAATCACGAACACTGAAGCTTTCTTT.

The CDR3 DNA is TGCGCCAGCAGTCCTCTCACTAGCGGGGGGGCCAAAGAGCAGTTCTTC. Its translation: CASSPLTSGGAKEQFF. The genes are TRBV10-1 and TRBJ2-1; 13 bases fit TRBD2. The V segment lost 5 bases and the J segment 10 bases; nucleotides outside the gene matches: 11. The germline gives CDR1 WNHNN, CDR2 SYGVQD (reference sequence). CDR3 size: 16 residues.

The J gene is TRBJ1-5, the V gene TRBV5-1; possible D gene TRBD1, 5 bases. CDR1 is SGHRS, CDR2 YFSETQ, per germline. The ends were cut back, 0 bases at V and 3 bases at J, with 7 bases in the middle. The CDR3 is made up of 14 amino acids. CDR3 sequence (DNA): TGCGCCAGCAGCTTGGGACAGAACAATCAGCCCCAGCATTTT. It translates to CASSLGQNNQPQHF.

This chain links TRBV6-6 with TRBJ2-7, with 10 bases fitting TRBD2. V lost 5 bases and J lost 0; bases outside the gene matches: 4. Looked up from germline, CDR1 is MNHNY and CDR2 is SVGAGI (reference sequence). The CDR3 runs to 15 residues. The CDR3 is CASSDSGGSSYEQYF. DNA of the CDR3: TGTGCCAGCAGTGATAGCGGGGGGTCCTCCTACGAGCAGTACTTC.

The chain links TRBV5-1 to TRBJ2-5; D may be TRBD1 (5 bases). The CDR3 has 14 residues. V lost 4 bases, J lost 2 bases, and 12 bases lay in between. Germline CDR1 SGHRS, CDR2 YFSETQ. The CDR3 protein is CASSRQLRQETQYF. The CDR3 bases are TGCGCCAGCAGCCGACAGCTAAGGCAAGAGACCCAGTACTTC.

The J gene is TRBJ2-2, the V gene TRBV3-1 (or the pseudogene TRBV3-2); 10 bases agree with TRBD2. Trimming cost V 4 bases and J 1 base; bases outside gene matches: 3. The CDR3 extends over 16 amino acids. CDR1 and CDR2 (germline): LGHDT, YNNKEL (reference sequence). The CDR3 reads CASSRRTSGNTGELFF. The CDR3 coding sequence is TGTGCCAGCAGCCGACGGACTAGCGGGAACACCGGGGAGCTGTTTTTT.

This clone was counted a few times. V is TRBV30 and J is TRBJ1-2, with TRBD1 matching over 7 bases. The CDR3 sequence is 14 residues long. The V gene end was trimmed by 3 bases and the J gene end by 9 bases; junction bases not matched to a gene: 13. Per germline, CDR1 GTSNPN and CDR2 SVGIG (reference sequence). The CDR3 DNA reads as TGTGCCTGGAGCGCCCTTAGGACAGGACAACGCTACACCTTC. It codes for CAWSALRTGQRYTF.

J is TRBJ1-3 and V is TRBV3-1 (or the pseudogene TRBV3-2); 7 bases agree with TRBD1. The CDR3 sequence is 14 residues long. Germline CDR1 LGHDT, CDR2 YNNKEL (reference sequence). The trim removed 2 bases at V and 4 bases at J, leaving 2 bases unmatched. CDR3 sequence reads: CASSQSGGGNTIYF. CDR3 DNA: TGTGCCAGCAGCCAATCAGGGGGAGGAAACACCATATATTTT.

Here the CDR3 reads CASSQLAGGRNEQFF. The CDR3 DNA follows: TGTGCCAGCAGCCAGTTAGCGGGGGGGCGGAATGAGCAGTTCTTC. The chain joins TRBV3-1 (or the pseudogene TRBV3-2) to TRBJ2-1; 11 positions match TRBD2. With 3 bases clipped from V and 7 bases from J, the junction kept 5 bases outside the gene matches. This CDR3 has 15 residues. CDR1 is LGHDT, CDR2 YNNKEL, per germline (reference sequence).

The CDR3 DNA follows: TGTGCCAGCAGCCAACAGGGGGCCATTCATGAAGCTTTCTTT. As protein: CASSQQGAIHEAFF. The chain joins TRBV3-1 (or the pseudogene TRBV3-2) to TRBJ1-1; TRBD1 matches 8 bases. Germline trimming cut 2 bases from V and 7 bases from J; bases unmatched to any gene: 6. CDR1 is LGHDT and CDR2 is YNNKEL in the germline V gene (reference sequence). The CDR3 runs to 14 residues.

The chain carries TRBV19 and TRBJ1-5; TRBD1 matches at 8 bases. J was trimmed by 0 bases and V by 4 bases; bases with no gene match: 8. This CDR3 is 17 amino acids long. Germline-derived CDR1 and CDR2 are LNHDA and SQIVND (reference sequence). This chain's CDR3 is CASSRKGQGDSNQPQHF. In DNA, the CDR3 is TGTGCCAGTAGTAGAAAAGGACAGGGAGATAGCAATCAGCCCCAGCATTTT.

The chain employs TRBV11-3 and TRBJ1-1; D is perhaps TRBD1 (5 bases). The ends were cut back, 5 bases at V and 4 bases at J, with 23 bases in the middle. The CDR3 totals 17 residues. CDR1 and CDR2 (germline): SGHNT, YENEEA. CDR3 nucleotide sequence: TGTGCCAGCAGCCCCGAACGTCAGTACCTGGGGCCCACTGAAGCTTTCTTT. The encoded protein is CASSPERQYLGPTEAFF.

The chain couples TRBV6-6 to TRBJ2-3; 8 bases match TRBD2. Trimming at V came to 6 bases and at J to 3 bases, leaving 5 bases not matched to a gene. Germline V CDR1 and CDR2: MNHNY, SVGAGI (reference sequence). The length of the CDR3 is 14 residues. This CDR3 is CASRAGGATDTQYF. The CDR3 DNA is TGTGCCAGCAGAGCCGGGGGGGCAACAGATACGCAGTATTTT.

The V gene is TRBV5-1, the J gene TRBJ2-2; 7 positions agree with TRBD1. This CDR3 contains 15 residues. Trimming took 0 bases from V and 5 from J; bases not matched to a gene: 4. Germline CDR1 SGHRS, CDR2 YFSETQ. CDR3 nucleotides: TGCGCCAGCAGCTTGGGGACAGGAGGAACCGGGGAGCTGTTTTTT. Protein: CASSLGTGGTGELFF.

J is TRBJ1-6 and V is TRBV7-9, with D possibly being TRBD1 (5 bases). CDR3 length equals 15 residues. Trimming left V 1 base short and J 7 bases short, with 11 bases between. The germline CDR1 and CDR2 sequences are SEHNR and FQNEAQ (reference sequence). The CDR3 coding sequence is TGTGCCAGCAGCTTAGTAACAGGAAACAATTCACCCCTCCACTTT. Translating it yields CASSLVTGNNSPLHF.

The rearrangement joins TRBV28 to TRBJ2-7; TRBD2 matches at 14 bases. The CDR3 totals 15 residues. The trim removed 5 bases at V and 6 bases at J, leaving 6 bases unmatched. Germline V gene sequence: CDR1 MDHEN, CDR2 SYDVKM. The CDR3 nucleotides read TGTGCCAGCAGTGCCTCCGGGACTAGCGGGGGCGAGCAGTACTTC. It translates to CASSASGTSGGEQYF.

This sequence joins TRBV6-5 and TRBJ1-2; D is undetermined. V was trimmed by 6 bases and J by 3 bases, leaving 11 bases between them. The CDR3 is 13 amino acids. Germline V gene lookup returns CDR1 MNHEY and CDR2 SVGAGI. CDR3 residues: CASRAVVDYGYTF. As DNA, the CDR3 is TGTGCCAGCAGGGCGGTCGTGGACTATGGCTACACCTTC.

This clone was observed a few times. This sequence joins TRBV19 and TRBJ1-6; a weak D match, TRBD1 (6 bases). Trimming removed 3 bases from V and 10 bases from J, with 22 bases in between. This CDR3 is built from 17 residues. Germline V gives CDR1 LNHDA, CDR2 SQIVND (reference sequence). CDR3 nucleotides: TGTGCCAGTAGTATCCTTATGGGGGCAGGGAACTACTCACCCCTCCACTTT. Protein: CASSILMGAGNYSPLHF.

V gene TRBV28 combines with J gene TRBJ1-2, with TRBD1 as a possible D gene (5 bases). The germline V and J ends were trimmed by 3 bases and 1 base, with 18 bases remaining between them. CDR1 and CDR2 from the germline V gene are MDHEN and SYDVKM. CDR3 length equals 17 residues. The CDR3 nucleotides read TGTGCCAGCAGTTTTGGGGCCAGGTTATCACTTAACTATGGCTACACCTTC. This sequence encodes CASSFGARLSLNYGYTF.

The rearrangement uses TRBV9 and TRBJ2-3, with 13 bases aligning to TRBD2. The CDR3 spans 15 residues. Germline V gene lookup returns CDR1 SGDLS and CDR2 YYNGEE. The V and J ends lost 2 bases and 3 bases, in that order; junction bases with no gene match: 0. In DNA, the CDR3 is TGTGCCAGCAGCGTGGGACTAGCGGGGACAGATACGCAGTATTTT. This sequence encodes CASSVGLAGTDTQYF.

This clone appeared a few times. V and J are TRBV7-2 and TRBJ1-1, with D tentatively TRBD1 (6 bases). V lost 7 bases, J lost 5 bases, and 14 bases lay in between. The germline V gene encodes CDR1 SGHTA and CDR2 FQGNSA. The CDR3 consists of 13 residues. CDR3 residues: CASTNLRGTEAFF. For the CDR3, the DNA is TGTGCCAGCACAAACCTCAGGGGAACTGAAGCTTTCTTT.